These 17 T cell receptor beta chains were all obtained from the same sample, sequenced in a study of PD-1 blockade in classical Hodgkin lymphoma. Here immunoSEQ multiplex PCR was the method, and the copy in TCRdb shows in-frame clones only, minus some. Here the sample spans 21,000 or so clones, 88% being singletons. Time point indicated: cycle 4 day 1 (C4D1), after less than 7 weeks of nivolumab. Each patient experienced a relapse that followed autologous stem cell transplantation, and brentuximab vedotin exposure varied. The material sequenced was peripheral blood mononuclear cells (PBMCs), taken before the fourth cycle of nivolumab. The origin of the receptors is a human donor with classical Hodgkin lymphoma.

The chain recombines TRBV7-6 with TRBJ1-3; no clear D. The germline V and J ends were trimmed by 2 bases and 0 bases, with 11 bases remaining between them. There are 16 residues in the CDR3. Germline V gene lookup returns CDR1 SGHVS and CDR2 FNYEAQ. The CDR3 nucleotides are TGTGCCAGCAGCTTAAACCCACGGACCTCTGGAAACACCATATATTTT. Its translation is CASSLNPRTSGNTIYF.

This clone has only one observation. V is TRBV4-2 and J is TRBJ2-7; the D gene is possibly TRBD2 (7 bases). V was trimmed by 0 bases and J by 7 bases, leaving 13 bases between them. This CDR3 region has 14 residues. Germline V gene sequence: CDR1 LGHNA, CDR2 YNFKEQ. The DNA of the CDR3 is TGTGCCAGCAGCCAAGAGCGGGGGCCAAGGGAGCAGTACTTC. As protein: CASSQERGPREQYF.

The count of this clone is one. CDR3 amino acids: CASSEPFLATTGELFF. The CDR3 DNA reads TGTGCCAGCAGTGAACCGTTTCTAGCGACTACCGGGGAGCTGTTTTTT. V and J are TRBV6-1 and TRBJ2-2; TRBD2 might be the D (6 bases). Trimming took 2 bases from V and 5 from J, leaving 15 bases between them. The CDR3 extends over 16 amino acids. The germline V gene has CDR1 MNHNS and CDR2 SASEGT.

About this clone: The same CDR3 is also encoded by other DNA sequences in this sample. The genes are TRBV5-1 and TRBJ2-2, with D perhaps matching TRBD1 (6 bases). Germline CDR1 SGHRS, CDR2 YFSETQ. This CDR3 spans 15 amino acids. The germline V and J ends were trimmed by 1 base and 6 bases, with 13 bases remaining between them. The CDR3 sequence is CASSLQAGDAGELFF. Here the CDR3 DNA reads TGCGCCAGCAGCTTGCAGGCAGGGGATGCCGGGGAGCTGTTTTTT.

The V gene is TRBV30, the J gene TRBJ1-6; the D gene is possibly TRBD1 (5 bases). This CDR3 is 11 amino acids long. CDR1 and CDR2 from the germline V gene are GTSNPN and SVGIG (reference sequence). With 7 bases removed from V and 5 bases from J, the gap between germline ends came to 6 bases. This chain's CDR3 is CALGDNSPLHF. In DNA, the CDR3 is TGTGCCTTAGGGGATAATTCACCCCTCCACTTT.

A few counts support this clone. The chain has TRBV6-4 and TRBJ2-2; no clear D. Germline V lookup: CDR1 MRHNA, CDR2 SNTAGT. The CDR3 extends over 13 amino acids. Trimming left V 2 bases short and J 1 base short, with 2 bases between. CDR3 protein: CASSDKNTGELFF. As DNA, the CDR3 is TGTGCCAGCAGTGACAAGAACACCGGGGAGCTGTTTTTT.

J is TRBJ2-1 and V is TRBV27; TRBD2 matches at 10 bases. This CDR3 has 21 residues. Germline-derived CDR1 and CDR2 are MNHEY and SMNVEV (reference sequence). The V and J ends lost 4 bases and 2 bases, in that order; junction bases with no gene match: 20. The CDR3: CASSSEFRLAGSTWPYNEQFF. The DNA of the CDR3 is TGTGCCAGCAGTTCCGAATTCAGACTAGCGGGTAGTACGTGGCCCTACAATGAGCAGTTCTTC.

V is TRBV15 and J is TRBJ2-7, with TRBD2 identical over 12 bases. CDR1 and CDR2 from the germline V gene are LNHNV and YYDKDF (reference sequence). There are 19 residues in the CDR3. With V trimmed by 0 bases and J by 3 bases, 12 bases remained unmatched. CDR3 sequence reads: CATSREPSGRGFLDYEQYF. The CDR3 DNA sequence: TGTGCCACCAGCAGAGAGCCTAGCGGGAGGGGGTTTTTGGACTACGAGCAGTACTTC.

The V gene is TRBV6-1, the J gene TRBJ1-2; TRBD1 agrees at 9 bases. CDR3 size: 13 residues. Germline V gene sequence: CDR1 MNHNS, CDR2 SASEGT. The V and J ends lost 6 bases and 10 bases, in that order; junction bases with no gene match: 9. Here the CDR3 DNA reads TGTGCCAGCAGCGAACCCGGGACAGGGATCTACACCTTC. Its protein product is CASSEPGTGIYTF.

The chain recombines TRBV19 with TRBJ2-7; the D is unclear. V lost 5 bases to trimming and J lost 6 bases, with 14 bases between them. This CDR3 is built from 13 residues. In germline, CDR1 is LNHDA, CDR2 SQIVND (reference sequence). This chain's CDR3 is CASSRSFLREQYF. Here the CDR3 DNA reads TGTGCCAGTAGTCGATCTTTTTTGCGCGAGCAGTACTTC.

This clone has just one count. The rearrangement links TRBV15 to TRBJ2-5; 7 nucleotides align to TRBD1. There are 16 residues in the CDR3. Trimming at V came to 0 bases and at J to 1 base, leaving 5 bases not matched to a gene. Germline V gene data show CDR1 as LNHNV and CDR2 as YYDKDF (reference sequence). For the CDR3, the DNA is TGTGCCACCAGCAGAGATTATCGACAGGGCCAAGAGACCCAGTACTTC. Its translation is CATSRDYRQGQETQYF.

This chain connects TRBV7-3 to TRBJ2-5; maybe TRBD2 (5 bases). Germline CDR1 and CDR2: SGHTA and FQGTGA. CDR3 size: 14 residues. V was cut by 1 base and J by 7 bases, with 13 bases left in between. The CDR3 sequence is CASSLNRRAGTQYF. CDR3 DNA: TGTGCCAGCAGCTTAAATCGTAGGGCGGGGACCCAGTACTTC.

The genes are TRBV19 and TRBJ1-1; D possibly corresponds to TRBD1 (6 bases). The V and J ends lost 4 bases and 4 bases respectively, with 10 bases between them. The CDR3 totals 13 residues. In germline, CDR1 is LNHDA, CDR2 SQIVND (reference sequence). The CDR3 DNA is TGTGCCAGTAGTACCACAGGGTTCACTGAAGCTTTCTTT. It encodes CASSTTGFTEAFF. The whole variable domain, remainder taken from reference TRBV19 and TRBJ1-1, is DGGITQSPKYLFRKEGQNVTLSCEQNLNHDAMYWYRQDPGQGLRLIYYSQIVNDFQKGDIAEGYSVSREKKESFPLTVTSAQKNPTAFYLCASSTTGFTEAFFGQGTRLTVV.

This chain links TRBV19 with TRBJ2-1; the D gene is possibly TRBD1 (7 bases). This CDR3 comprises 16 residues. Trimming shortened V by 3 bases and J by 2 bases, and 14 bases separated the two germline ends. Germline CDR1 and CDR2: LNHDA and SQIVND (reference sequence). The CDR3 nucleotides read TGTGCCAGTAGTATGGCGGGACAGTCAACCTACAATGAGCAGTTCTTC. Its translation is CASSMAGQSTYNEQFF.

CDR3 loop: CASSDPGRGNYGYTF. CDR3 bases: TGTGCCAGCAGTGATCCGGGACGGGGCAACTATGGCTACACCTTC. V gene TRBV25-1 combines with J gene TRBJ1-2, with D maybe TRBD1 (5 bases). V lost 3 bases to trimming and J lost 2 bases, with 13 bases between them. The germline CDR1 and CDR2 sequences are MGHDK and SYGVNS. This CDR3 spans 15 amino acids.

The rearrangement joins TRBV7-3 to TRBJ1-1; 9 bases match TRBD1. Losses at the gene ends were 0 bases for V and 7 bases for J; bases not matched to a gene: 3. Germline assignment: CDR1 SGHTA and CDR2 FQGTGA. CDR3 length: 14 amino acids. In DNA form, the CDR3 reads TGTGCCAGCAGCTTAACGGGGACAGGGAGTGAAGCTTTCTTT. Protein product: CASSLTGTGSEAFF.

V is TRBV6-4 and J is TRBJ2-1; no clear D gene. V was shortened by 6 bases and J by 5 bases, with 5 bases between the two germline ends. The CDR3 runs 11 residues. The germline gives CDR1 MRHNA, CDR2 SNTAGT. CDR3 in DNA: TGTGCCAGCAGGCTGAACAATGAGCAGTTCTTC. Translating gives CASRLNNEQFF.